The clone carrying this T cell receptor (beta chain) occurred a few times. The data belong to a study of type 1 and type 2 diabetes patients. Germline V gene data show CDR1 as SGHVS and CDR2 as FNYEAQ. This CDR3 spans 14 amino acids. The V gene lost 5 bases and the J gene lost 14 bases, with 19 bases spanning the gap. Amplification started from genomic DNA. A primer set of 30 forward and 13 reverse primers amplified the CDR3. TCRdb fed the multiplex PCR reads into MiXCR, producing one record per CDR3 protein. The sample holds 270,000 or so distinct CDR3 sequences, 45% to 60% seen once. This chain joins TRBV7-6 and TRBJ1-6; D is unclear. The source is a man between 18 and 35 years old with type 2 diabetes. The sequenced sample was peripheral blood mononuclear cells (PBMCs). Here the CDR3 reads CASSGSADLISLHF. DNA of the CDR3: TGTGCCAGCAGCGGTTCTGCGGACTTAATATCCCTCCACTTT. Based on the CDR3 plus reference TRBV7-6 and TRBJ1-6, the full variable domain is GAGVSQSPRYKVTKRGQDVALRCDPISGHVSLYWYRQALGQGPEFLTYFNYEAQQDKSGLPNDRFSAERPEGSISTLTIQRTEQRDSAMYRCASSGSADLISLHFGNGTRLTVT.